This section outlines one TCR beta chain sequence together with its context. Antigen unknown. The CDR3 loop spans 12 amino acids. Germline CDR1 reads DFQATT; CDR2 reads SNEGSKA (reference sequence). V was shortened by 7 bases and J by 1 base, with 9 bases between the two germline ends. A single record per CDR3 protein comes from TCRdb applying MiXCR to the reads. The sample has 7,500 to 8,500 distinct CDR3 sequences; roughly 15% are singletons. This specimen comes from a study of liver allograft versus peripheral blood T cells. Study-wide context: Recipients' peripheral blood served as the comparator for T cell receptor repertoires in transplanted livers. Study outcomes and limitations: Peripheral blood T cell receptor repertoires reportedly differed from those found within liver allografts.

This chain joins TRBV20-1 and TRBJ2-3; D call uncertain. The TCR originated in a human patient who had a liver transplant. Some T cells may arise from the graft donor. The CDR3 DNA reads TGCAGTGGTCTCCCTGGCACAGATACGCAGTATTTT. Translation: CSGLPGTDTQYF.